Presented here are 2 T cell receptor beta chains from one specimen sequenced in a study of monozygotic twins with inflammatory bowel disease. TCRdb reprocessed the 5' RACE reads; each CDR3 protein has one entry and no DNA is given. The listing records around 230,000 distinct CDR3 sequences. The sample taken for sequencing was blood. All receptors derive from a human donor with ulcerative colitis or Crohn's disease, or a healthy co-twin of an affected twin (not recorded which).

V usage is TRBV5-6 and J usage is TRBJ1-5. CDR3 size: 16 residues. CDR1 and CDR2 from the germline V gene are SGHDT and YYEEEE. CDR3 protein: CASSLRAPYSNQPQHF.

J is TRBJ2-3 and V is TRBV7-9; TCRdb designates TRBD2, a call that cannot be tested without DNA. Germline values: CDR1 SEHNR, CDR2 FQNEAQ (reference sequence). This CDR3 contains 17 residues. The CDR3 spells CASSPLAGTSGGDTQYF.